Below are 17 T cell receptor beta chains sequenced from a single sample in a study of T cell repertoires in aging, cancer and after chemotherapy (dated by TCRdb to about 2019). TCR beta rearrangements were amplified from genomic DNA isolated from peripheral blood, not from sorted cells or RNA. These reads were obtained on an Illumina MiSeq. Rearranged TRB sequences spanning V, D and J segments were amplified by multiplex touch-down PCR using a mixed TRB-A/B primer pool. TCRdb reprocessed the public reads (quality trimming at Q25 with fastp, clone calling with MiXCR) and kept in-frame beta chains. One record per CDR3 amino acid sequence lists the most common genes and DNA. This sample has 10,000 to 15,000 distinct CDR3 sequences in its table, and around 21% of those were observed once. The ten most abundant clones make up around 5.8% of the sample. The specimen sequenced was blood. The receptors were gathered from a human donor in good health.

The CDR3 bases are TGTGCCAGCCGTTTGAACCAGGGGAACTATGGCTACACCTTC. Its translation: CASRLNQGNYGYTF. This chain joins TRBV6-2 or TRBV6-3 and TRBJ1-2, with D possibly being TRBD1 (6 bases). In germline, CDR1 is MNHEY, CDR2 SVGEGT. The CDR3 contains 14 residues. V was pared by 8 bases and J by 2 bases, with 15 bases between.

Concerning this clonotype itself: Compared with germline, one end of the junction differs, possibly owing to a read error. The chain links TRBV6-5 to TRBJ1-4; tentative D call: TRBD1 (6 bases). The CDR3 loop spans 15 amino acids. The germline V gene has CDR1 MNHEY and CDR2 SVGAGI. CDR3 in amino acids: CANSWGEGVGEKLFF. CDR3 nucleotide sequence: TGTGCCAACAGTTGGGGGGAGGGGGTAGGTGAAAAACTGTTTTTT.

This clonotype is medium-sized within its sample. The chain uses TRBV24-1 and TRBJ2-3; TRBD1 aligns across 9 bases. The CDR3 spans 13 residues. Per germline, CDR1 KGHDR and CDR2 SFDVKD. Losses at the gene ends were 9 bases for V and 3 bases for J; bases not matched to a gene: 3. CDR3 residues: CATGTGRTDTQYF. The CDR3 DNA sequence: TGTGCCACCGGGACAGGGCGGACAGATACGCAGTATTTT.

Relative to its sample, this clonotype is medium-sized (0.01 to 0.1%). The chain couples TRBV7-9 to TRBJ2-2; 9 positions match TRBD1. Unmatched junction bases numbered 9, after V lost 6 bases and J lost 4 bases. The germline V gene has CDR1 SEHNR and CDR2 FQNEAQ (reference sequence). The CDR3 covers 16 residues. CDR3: CASSQQGARSTGELFF. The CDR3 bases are TGTGCCAGCAGTCAACAGGGGGCGCGGAGCACCGGGGAGCTGTTTTTT.

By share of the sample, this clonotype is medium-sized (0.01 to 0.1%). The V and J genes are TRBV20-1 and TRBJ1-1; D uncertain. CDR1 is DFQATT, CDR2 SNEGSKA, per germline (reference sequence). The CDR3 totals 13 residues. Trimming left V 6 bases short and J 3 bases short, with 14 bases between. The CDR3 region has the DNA TGCAGTGCCACGTCCGGACGCTACACTGAAGCTTTCTTT. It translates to CSATSGRYTEAFF.

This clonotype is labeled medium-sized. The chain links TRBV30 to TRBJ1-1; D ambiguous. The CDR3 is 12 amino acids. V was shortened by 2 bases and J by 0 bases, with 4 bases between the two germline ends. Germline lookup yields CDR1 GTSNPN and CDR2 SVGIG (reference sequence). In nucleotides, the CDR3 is TGTGCCTGGAGTATAGTGAACACTGAAGCTTTCTTT. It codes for CAWSIVNTEAFF.

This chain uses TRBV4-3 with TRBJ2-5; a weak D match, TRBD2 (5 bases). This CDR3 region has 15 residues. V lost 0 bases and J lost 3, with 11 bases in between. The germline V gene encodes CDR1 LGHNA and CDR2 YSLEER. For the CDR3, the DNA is TGCGCCAGCAGCCAAGATCGTTTACTAGAAGAGACCCAGTACTTC. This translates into CASSQDRLLEETQYF.

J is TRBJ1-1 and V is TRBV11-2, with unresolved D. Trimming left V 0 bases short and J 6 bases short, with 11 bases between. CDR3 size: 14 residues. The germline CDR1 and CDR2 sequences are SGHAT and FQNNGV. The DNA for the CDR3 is TGTGCCAGCAGCTTAGACCATACCTTTTCTGAAGCTTTCTTT. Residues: CASSLDHTFSEAFF.

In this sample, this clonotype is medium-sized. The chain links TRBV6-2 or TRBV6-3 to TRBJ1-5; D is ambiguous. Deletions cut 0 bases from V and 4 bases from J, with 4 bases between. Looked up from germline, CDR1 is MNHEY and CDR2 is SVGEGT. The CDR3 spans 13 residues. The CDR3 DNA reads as TGTGCCAGCAGTTACTCTGAGAATCAGCCCCAGCATTTT. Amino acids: CASSYSENQPQHF.

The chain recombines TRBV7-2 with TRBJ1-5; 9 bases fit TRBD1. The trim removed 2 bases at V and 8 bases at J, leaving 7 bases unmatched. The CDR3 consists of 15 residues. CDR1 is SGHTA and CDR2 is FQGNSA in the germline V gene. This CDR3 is CASSLTTGGYKPQHF. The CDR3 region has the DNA TGTGCCAGCAGCTTAACGACAGGGGGATATAAGCCCCAGCATTTT.

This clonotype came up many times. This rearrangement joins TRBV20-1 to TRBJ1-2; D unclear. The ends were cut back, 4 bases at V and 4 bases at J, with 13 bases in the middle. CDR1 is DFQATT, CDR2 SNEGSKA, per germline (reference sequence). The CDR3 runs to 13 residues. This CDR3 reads CSATKQIGYGYTF. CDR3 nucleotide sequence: TGCAGTGCTACAAAACAGATAGGCTATGGCTACACCTTC.

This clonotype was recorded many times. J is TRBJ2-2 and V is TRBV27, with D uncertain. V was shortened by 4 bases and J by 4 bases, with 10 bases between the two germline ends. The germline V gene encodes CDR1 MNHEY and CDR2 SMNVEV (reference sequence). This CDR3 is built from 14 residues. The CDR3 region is CASSSVSVTGELFF. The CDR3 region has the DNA TGTGCCAGCAGTTCGGTTAGTGTCACCGGGGAGCTGTTTTTT.

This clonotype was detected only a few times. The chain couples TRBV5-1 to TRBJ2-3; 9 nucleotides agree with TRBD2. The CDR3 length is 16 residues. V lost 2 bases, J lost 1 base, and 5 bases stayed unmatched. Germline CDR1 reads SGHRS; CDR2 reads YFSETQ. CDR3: CASSFGGGAGTDTQYF. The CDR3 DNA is TGCGCCAGCAGCTTTGGCGGGGGGGCTGGCACAGATACGCAGTATTTT.

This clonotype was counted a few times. CDR3 sequence: CASSPVSGAGGELANYGYTF. CDR3 nucleotide sequence: TGTGCCAGCAGCCCAGTTTCCGGGGCAGGGGGCGAACTAGCTAACTATGGCTACACCTTC. The chain has TRBV11-2 and TRBJ1-2; 8 bases are a match to TRBD1. The CDR3 covers 20 residues. Germline V CDR1 and CDR2: SGHAT, FQNNGV. V was pared by 5 bases and J by 0 bases, with 20 bases of the junction left unmatched. Based on the CDR3 plus reference TRBV11-2 and TRBJ1-2, the full variable domain is EAGVAQSPRYKIIEKRQSVAFWCNPISGHATLYWYQQILGQGPKLLIQFQNNGVVDDSQLPKDRFSAERLKGVDSTLKIQPAKLEDSAVYLCASSPVSGAGGELANYGYTFGSGTRLTVV.

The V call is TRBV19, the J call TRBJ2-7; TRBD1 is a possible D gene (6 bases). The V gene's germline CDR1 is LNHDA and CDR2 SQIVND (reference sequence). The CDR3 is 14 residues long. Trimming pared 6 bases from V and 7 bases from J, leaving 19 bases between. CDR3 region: CASRRLERGNEQYF. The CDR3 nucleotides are TGTGCCAGTAGGAGGCTAGAAAGGGGGAATGAGCAGTACTTC.

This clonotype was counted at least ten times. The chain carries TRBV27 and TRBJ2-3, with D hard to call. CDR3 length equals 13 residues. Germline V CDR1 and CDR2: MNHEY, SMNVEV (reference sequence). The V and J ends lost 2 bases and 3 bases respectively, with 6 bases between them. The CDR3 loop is CASSLIQTDTQYF. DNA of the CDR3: TGTGCCAGCAGTTTAATACAGACAGATACGCAGTATTTT.

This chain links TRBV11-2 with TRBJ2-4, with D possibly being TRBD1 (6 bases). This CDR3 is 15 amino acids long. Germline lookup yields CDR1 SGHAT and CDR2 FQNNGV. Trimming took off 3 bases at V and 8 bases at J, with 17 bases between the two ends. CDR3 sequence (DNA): TGTGCCAGCAGCTTGGCCTCTCAGGGGATGGACATTCAGTACTTC. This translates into CASSLASQGMDIQYF.